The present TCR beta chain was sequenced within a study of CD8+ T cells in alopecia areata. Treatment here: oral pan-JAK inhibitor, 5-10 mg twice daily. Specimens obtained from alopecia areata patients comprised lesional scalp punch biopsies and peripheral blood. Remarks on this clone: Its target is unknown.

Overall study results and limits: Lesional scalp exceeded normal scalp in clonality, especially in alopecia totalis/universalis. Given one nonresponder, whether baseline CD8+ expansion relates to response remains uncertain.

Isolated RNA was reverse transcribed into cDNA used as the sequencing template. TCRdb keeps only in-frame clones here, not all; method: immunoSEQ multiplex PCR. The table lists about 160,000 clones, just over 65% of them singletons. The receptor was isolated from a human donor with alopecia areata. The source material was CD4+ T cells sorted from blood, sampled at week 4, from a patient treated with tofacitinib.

The CDR3 sequence is CSVVRELTSNYGYTF. Here the CDR3 DNA reads TGCAGCGTTGTACGGGAGCTCACTTCTAACTATGGCTACACCTTC. The chain carries TRBV29-1 and TRBJ1-2; D not resolved. Germline CDR1 is SQVTM and CDR2 is ANQGSEA. V was trimmed by 4 bases and J by 0 bases, leaving 15 bases between them. The CDR3 length is 15 residues.